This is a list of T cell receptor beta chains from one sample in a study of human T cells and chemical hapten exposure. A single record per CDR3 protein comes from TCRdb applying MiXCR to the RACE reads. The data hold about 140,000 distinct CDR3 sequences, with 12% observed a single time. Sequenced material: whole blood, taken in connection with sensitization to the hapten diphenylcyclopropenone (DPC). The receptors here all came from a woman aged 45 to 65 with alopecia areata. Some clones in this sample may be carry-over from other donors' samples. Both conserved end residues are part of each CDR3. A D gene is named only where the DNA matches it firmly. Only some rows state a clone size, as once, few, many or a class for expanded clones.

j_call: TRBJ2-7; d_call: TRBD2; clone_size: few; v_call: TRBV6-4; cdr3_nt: TGTGCCAGCAGTGACTACATAGCGGGAGCGTGCTACGAGCAGTACTTC; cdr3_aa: CASSDYIAGACYEQYF
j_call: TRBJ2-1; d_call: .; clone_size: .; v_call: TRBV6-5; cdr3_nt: TGTGCCAGCAGTTACTCGGGAACTGGGAATGAGCAGTTCTTC; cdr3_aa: CASSYSGTGNEQFF
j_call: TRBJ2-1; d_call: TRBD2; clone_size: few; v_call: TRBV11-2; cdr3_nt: TGTGCCAGCAGCCCCAGCGGGAGGTCTTCGAATGAGCAGTTCTTC; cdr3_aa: CASSPSGRSSNEQFF
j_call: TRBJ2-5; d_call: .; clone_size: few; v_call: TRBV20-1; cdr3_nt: TGCAGTGCTAGAGACCTTGAGAGGGAAACGAGGACCGAGACCCAGTACTTC; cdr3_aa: CSARDLERETRTETQYF
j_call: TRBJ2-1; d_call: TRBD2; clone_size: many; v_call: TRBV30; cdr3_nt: TGTGCCTGCCTTAGCGGGAGGGCCGATGAGCAGTTCTTC; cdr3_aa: CACLSGRADEQFF
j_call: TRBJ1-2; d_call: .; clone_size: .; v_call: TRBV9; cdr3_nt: TGTGCCAGCAGCCCCGACATACTTAGAGGCTATGGCTACACCTTC; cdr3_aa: CASSPDILRGYGYTF
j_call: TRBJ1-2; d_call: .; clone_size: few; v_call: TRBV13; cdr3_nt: TGTGCCAGCAGCTTAGTGGGGCAAAGAGGCTACACCTTC; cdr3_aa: CASSLVGQRGYTF
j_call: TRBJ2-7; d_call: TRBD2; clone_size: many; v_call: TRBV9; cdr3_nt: TGTGCCAGCAGCGTAGGCCTAGCGGGCCCCTCCTCCTACGAGCAGTACTTC; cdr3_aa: CASSVGLAGPSSYEQYF
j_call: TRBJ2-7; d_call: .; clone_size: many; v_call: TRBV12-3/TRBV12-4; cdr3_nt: TGTGCCAGCACGGGTACTCAAGAGCAGTACTTC; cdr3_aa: CASTGTQEQYF
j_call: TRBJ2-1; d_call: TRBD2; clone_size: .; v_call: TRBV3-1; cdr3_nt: TGTGCCAGCAGCGAGTTAGCGGGAACCTACAATGAGCAGTTCTTC; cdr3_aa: CASSELAGTYNEQFF
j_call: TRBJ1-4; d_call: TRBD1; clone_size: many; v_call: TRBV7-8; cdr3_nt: TGTGCCAGCAGCTTCTACTCCCGGGACAGAAATGAAAAACTGTTTTTT; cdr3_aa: CASSFYSRDRNEKLFF
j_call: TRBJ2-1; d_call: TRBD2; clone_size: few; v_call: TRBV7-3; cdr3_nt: TGTGCCAGCAGCCCTGGGTCTAGCGGGATTGGTGAGCAGTTCTTC; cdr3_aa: CASSPGSSGIGEQFF
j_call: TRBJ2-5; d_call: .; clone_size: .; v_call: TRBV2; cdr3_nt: TGTGCCAGCGGGGGTGGCAGGGGAAGTAAAGAGACCCAGTACTTC; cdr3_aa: CASGGGRGSKETQYF
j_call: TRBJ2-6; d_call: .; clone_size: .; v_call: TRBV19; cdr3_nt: TGTGCCAGTAGTACCCGGACGGCCTCTGAGGCCAACGTCCTGACTTTC; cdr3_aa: CASSTRTASEANVLTF
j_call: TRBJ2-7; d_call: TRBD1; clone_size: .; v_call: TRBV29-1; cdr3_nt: TGCAGCGTTGAAGGCCAGGGGGCCTACGAGCAGTACTTC; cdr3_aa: CSVEGQGAYEQYF
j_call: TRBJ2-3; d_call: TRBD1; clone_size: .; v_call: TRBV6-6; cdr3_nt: TGTGCCAGCAGTTACCCCCGGGGGGACAGGGGGAAAGATACGCAGTATTTT; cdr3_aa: CASSYPRGDRGKDTQYF
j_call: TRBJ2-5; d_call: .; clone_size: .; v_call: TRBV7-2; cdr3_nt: TGTGCCAGCAAACGCGGGGGGACAGGGCTCCTTGGAGAGACCCAGTACTTC; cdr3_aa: CASKRGGTGLLGETQYF
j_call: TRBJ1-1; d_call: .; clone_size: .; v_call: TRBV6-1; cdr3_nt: TGTGCCAGCACCGGTGAAGCTTTCTTT; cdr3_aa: CASTGEAFF
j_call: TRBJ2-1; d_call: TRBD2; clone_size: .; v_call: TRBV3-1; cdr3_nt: TGTGCCAGCAGACCTAGCGGAAGTATGGATGAGCAGTTCTTC; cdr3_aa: CASRPSGSMDEQFF
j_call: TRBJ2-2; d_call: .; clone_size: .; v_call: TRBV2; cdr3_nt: TGTGCCAGCAGTGAGGTGGGGACGGACACCGGGGAGCTGTTTTTT; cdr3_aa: CASSEVGTDTGELFF
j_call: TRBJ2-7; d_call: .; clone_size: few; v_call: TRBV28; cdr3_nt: TGTGCCAGCAGCCCTCCCCCCGCATACGAGCAGTACTTC; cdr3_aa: CASSPPPAYEQYF
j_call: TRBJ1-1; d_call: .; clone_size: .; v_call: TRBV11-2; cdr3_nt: TGTGCCAGCAGCCGGCTTACAGGGATGGGAACTGAAGCTTTCTTT; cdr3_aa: CASSRLTGMGTEAFF
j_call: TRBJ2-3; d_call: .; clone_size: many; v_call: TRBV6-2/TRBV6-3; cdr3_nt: TGTGCCAGCAGTTACCAGGGACCCACAGATACGCAGTATTTT; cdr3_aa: CASSYQGPTDTQYF
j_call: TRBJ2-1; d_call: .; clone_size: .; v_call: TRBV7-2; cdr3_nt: TGTGCCAGCAGCCCCCGGACCCACAATGAGCAGTTCTTC; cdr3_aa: CASSPRTHNEQFF
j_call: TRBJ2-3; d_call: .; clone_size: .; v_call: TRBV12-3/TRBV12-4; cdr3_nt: TGTGCCAGCAGACCAGGCCCCGCAGATACGCAGTATTTT; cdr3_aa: CASRPGPADTQYF
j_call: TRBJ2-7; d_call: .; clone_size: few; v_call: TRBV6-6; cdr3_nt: TGTGCCAGCAGTTACGGATCCTTAGCGGACCCCTACGAGCAGTACTTC; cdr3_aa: CASSYGSLADPYEQYF
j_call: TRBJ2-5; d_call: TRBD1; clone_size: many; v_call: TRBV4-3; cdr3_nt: TGCGCCAGCAGCCAAGAAGCACAGGGGGACGAGACCCAGTACTTC; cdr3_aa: CASSQEAQGDETQYF
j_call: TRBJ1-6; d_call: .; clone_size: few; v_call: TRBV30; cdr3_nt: TGTGCCTGGAGTGTACCAGGCTTGAATTCACCCCTCCACTTT; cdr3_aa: CAWSVPGLNSPLHF
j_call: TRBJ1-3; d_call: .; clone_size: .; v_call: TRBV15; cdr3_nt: TGTGCCACCAGCCAGGCAGTCCCGTCGGTAGGCTGGAAACACCATATATATTTT; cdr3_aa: CATSQAVPSVGWKHHIYF
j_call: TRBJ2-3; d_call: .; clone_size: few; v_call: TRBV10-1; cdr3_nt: TGCGCCAGCAGTGAGAGCCCAGGGGCTCACACAGATACGCAGTATTTT; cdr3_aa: CASSESPGAHTDTQYF
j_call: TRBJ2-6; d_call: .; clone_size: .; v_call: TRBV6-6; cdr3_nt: TGTGCCAGCAGACGACAGGACTCTGGGGCCAACGTCCTGACTTTC; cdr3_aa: CASRRQDSGANVLTF
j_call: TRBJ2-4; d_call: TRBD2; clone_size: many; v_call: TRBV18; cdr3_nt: TGTGCCAGCTCACCAACGACCCCCGGGACTAGCGGGCCAGCCAAAAACATTCAGTACTTC; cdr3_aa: CASSPTTPGTSGPAKNIQYF
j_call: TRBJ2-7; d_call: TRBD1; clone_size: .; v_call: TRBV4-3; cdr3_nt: TGCGCCAGCAGCCGGTCACAGGGGGCCCCCTACGAGCAGTACTTC; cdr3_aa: CASSRSQGAPYEQYF
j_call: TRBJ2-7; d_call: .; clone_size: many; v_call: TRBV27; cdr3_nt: TGTGCCAGCAGTTGGGGGTACGAGCAGTACTTC; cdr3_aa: CASSWGYEQYF
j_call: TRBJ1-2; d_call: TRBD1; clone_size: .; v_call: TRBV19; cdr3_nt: TGTGCCAGTAGCTCCGGGACAGGCACTTATGGCTACACCTTC; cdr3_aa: CASSSGTGTYGYTF
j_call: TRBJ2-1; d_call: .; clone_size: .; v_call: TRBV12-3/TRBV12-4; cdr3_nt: TGTGCCAGCAGTTTGCCCAGTCTCCAGTTCAATGAGCAGTTCTTC; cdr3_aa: CASSLPSLQFNEQFF
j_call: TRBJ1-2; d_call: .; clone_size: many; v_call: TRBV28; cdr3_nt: TGTGCCAGCAGTCCCCCCAGGGGAAACTATGGCTACACCTTC; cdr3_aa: CASSPPRGNYGYTF
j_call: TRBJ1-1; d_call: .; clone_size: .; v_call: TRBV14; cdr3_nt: TGTGCCAGGGTGGGGGGCTGGTCTGACACTGAAGCTTTCTTT; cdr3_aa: CARVGGWSDTEAFF
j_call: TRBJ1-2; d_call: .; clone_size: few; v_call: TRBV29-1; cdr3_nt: TGCAGCGTTGACGGCAGTAGAAACTATGGCTACACCTTC; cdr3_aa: CSVDGSRNYGYTF
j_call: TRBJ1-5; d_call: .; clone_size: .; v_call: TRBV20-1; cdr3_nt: TGCAGTGCTACCTTAGGGGGTAGGCAGCCCCAGCATTTT; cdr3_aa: CSATLGGRQPQHF
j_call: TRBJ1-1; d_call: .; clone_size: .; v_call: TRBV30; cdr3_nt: TGTGCCTGGACCCCCGGACTCTTGAACACTGAAGCTTTCTTT; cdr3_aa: CAWTPGLLNTEAFF
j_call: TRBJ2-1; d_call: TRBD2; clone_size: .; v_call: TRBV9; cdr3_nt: TGTGCCAGCAGCGTACCTTCTCTAGCGGCCTCCTACAATGAGCAGTTCTTC; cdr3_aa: CASSVPSLAASYNEQFF
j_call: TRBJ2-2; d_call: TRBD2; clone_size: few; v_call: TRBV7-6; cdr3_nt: TGTGCCTGCAAATTGGGACTAGCGGACGGGGAGCTGTTTTTT; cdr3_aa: CACKLGLADGELFF
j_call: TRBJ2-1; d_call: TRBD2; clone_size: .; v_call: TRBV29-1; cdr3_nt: TGCAGCGTCCCCCCGGCTAGCGGCATTAAAACCTACAATGAGCAGTTCTTC; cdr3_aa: CSVPPASGIKTYNEQFF
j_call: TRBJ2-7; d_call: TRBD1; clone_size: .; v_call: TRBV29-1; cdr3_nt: TGCAGCGCTGGGACAGGTTCCTACGAGCAGTACTTC; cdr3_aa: CSAGTGSYEQYF
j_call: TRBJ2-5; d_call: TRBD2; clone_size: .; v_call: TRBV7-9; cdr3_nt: TGTGCCAGCAGCTCACTGTCAGGGAGGGGAGAGACCCAGTACTTC; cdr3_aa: CASSSLSGRGETQYF